This T cell receptor (beta chain) was retrieved from a study of cytomegalovirus exposure and HLA in healthy donors. The study's findings and limits: Later analysis reportedly placed an Asian-associated ancestry cluster below the roughly 680-donor mean in N-insertions.

PCR involved 60 Vbeta and 13 Jbeta primers. Profiling relied on immunoSEQ multiplex PCR, and the TCRdb table lists in-frame clones only, not all of them. The repertoire includes 200,000 or so clones, 82% of them detected once, and roughly 0.1% sits in the top ten. A word on this clone: Its antigen remains unidentified.

The sequencing input was PBMCs. This clonotype originated in a boy under 10 years old in good health and CMV-seronegative.

CDR3 DNA sequence: TGTGCCAGTAGTTCCCGGGTCACAGATACGCAGTATTTT. It translates to CASSSRVTDTQYF. The J gene is TRBJ2-3, the V gene TRBV19; D unclear. V shed 5 bases and J shed 2 bases, with 8 bases lying between them. This CDR3 is 13 amino acids long. Germline V lookup: CDR1 LNHDA, CDR2 SQIVND (reference sequence).